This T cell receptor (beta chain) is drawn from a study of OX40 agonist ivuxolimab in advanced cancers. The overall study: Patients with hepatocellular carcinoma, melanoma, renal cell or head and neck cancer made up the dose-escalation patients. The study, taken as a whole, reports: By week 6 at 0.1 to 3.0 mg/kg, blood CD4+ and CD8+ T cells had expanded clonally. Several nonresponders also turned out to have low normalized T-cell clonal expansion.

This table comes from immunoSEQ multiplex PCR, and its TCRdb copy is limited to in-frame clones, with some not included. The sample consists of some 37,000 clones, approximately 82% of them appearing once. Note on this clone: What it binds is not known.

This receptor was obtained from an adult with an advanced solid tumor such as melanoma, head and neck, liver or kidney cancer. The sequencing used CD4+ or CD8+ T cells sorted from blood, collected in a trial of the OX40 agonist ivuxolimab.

The CDR3 protein is CASSYGVSYNSPLHF. Here the CDR3 DNA reads TGTGCCAGCAGTTACGGTGTCAGCTATAATTCACCCCTCCACTTT. V is TRBV6-5 and J is TRBJ1-6; D gene ambiguous. With 2 bases removed from V and 3 bases from J, the gap between germline ends came to 8 bases. The CDR3 is 15 amino acids. Germline V CDR1 and CDR2: MNHEY, SVGAGI.